This T cell receptor beta chain was obtained from a study of TIL therapy for anti-PD-1-resistant metastatic lung cancer. Study overall: Patients had a median age of about 50 years (range roughly 38-75).

The table lists this clone with a few counts. Its antigen is not known. Described time point: pre-treatment sample, taken before nivolumab and TIL therapy. The immunoSEQ assay was v3. Produced via immunoSEQ multiplex PCR; TCRdb's table is partial and in-frame only. The sample gives about 60,000 clones, about two thirds of which show up once; about 6.3% is in the top ten. Trimming at V came to 4 bases and at J to 5 bases, leaving 7 bases not matched to a gene. CDR1 is SGHRS and CDR2 is YFSETQ in the germline V gene. The CDR3 runs 14 residues. Study outcomes and limitations: The baseline peripheral repertoire was partially replaced by infused TIL clonotypes that later decayed.

The chain employs TRBV5-1 and TRBJ2-5; 8 bases map to TRBD2. The starting material was blood, obtained at baseline. The TCR originated in a person aged 25 to 85 with non-small cell lung cancer. CDR3 sequence (DNA): TGCGCCAGCAGCACTTTTAGCGGGGAGGAGACCCAGTACTTC. Encoded protein: CASSTFSGEETQYF.